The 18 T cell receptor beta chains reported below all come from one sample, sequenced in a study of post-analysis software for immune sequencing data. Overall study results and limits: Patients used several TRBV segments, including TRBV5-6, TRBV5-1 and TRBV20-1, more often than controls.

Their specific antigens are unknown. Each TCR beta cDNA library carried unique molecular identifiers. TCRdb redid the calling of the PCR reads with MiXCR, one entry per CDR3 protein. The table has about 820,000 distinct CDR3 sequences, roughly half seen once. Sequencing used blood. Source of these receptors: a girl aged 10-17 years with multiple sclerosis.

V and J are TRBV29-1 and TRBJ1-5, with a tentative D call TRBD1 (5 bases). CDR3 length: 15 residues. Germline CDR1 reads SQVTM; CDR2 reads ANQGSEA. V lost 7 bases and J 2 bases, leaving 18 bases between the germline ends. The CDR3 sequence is CSAISGGVGNQPQHF. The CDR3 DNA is TGCAGCGCCATCAGCGGGGGTGTAGGCAATCAGCCCCAGCATTTT. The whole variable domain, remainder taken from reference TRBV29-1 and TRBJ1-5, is SAVISQKPSRDICQRGTSLTIQCQVDSQVTMMFWYRQQPGQSLTLIATANQGSEATYESGFVIDKFPISRPNLTFSTLTVSNMSPEDSSIYLCSAISGGVGNQPQHFGDGTRLSIL.

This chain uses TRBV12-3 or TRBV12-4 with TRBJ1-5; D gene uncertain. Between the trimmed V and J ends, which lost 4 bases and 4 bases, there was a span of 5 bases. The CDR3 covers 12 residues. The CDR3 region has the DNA TGTGCCAGCAGTTGGGGAAATCAGCCCCAGCATTTT. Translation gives CASSWGNQPQHF.

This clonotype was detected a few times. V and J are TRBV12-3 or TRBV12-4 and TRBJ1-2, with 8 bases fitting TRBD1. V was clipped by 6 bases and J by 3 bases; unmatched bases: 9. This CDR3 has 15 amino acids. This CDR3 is CASSSFPGGDYGYTF. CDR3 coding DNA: TGTGCCAGCAGCTCCTTCCCAGGGGGCGACTATGGCTACACCTTC.

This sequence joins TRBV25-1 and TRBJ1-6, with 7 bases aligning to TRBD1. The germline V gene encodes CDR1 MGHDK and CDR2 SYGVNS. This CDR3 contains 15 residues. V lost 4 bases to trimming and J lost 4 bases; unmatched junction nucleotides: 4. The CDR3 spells CASSGGQRYNSPLHF. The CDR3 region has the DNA TGTGCCAGCAGTGGGGGACAGCGGTATAATTCACCCCTCCACTTT.

In DNA form, the CDR3 reads TGTGCCAGCAGTGGGGGGGGGGCGGGCAATCAGCCCCAGCATTTT. Amino acid sequence: CASSGGGAGNQPQHF. This chain joins TRBV25-1 and TRBJ1-5; D perhaps matches TRBD1 (6 bases). The length of the CDR3 is 15 residues. The V gene's germline CDR1 is MGHDK and CDR2 SYGVNS. Trimming removed 4 bases at V and 2 bases at J, with 12 bases between.

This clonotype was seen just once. The CDR3 nucleotides read TGCGCCAGCGGGACAGGGGGCACAGATACGCAGTATTTT. It encodes CASGTGGTDTQYF. The rearrangement uses TRBV5-1 and TRBJ2-3; 10 nucleotides match TRBD1. V shed 7 bases and J 1 base; nucleotides not matched to a gene: 0. The CDR3 is 13 residues long. CDR1 and CDR2 from the germline V gene are SGHRS and YFSETQ. Filled out from reference TRBV5-1 and TRBJ2-3, the complete variable domain reads KAGVTQTPRYLIKTRGQQVTLSCSPISGHRSVSWYQQTPGQGLQFLFEYFSETQRNKGNFPGRFSGRQFSNSRSEMNVSTLELGDSALYLCASGTGGTDTQYFGPGTRLTVL.

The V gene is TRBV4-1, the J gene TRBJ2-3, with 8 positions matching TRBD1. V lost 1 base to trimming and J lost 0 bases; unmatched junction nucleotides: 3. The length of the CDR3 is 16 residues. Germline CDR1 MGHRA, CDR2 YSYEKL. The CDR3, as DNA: TGCGCCAGCAGCCAAGGACGGACAGGGAGCACAGATACGCAGTATTTT. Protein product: CASSQGRTGSTDTQYF.

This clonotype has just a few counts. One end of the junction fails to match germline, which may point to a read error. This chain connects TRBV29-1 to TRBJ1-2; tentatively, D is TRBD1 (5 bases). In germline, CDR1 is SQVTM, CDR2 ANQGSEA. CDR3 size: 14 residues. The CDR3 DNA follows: TGCAGCGTTGAACGTGAGGGGATCGGCTATAGCTACACCTTC. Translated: CSVEREGIGYSYTF.

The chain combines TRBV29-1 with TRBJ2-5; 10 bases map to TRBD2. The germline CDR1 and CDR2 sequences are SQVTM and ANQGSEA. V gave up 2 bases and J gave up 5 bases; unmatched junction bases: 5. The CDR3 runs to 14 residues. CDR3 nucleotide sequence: TGCAGCGTTGAACTCCTAGCGGGGGCGGAGACCCAGTACTTC. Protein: CSVELLAGAETQYF.

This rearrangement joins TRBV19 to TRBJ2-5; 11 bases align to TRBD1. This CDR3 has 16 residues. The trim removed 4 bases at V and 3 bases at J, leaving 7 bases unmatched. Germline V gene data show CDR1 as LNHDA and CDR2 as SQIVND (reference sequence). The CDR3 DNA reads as TGTGCCAGTAGTACCCGGACAGGGGGCCCTAAAGAGACCCAGTACTTC. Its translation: CASSTRTGGPKETQYF.

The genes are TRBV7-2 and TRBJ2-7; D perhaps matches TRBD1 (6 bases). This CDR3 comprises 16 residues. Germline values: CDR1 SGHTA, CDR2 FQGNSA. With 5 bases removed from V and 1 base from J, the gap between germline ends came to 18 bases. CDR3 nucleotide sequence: TGTGCCAGCAGCCCAGTCTCAGGGGTCCGGTCCTACGAGCAGTACTTC. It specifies CASSPVSGVRSYEQYF.

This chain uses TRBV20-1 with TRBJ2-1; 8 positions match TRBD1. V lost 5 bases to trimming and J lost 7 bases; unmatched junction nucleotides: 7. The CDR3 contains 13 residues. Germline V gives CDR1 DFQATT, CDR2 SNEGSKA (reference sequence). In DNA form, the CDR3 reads TGCAGTGCTCACGGACAGGGATCGAATGAGCAGTTCTTC. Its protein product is CSAHGQGSNEQFF.

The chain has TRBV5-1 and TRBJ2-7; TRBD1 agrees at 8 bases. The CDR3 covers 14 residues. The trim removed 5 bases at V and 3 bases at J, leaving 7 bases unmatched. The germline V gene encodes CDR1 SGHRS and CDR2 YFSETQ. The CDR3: CASRRTGSLYEQYF. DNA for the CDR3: TGCGCCAGCAGAAGGACAGGGTCCCTCTACGAGCAGTACTTC.

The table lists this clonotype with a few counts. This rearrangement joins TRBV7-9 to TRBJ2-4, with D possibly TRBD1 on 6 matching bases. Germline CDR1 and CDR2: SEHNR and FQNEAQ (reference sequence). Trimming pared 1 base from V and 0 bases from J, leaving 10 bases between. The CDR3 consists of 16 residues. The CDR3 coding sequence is TGTGCCAGCAGCTTAGGCGGACAGCTAGCCAAAAACATTCAGTACTTC. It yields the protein CASSLGGQLAKNIQYF.

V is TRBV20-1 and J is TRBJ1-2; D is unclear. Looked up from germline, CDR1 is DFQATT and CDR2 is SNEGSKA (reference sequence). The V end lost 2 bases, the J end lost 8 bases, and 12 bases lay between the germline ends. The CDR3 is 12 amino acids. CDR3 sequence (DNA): TGCAGTGCTAGATGGGGAAGTGACGGCTACACCTTC. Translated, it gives CSARWGSDGYTF.

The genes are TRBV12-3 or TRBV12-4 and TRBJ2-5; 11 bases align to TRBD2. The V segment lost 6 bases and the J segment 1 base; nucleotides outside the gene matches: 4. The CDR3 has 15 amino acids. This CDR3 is CASRPGLAGQETQYF. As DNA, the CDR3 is TGTGCCAGCAGGCCAGGACTAGCGGGCCAAGAGACCCAGTACTTC.

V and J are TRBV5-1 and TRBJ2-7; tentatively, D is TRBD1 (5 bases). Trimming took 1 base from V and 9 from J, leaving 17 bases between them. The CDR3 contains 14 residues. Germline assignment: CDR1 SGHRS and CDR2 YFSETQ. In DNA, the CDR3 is TGCGCCAGCAGCTTGCAGGACAAACTCTTAGGGCAGTACTTC. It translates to CASSLQDKLLGQYF.

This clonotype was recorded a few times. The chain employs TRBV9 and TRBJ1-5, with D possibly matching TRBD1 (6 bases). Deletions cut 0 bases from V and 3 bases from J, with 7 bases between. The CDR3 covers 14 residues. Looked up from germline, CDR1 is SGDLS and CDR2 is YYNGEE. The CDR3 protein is CASSVAGDNQPQHF. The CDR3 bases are TGTGCCAGCAGCGTAGCAGGGGACAATCAGCCCCAGCATTTT.